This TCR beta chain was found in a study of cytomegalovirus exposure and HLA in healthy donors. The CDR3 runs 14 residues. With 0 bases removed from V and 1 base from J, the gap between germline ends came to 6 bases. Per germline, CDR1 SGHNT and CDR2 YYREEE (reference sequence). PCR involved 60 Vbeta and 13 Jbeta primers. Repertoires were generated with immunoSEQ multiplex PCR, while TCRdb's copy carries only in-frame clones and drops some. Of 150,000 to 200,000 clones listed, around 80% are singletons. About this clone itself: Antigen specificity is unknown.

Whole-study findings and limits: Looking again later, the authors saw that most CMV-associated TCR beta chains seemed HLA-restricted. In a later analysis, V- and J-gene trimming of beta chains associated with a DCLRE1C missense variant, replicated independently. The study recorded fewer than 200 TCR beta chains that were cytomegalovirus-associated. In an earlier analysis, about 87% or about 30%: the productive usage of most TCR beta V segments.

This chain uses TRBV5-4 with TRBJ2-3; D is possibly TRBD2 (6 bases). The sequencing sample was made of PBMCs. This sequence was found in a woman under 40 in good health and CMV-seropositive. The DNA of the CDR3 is TGTGCCAGCAGCTTGGGGGGGGGCACAGATACGCAGTATTTT. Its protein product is CASSLGGGTDTQYF.